This T cell receptor beta chain emerged from a study of shared clonotypes between healthy human individuals. On the study more broadly: The cohort comprised a couple of women and three men. Their ages spanned 18 to 49 years. Study-wide results and caveats: What limited the represented genetic and exposure-history diversity was the small number of donors. Among donors, sharing of clonotypes was expected to be affected by sequencing depth.

Of note for this clone: Its target is unknown.

Data came from immunoSEQ multiplex PCR; TCRdb stores just in-frame clones and leaves some out. The profile covers 450,000 to 500,000 clones, with around 78% appearing a single time and approximately 13% taken by the ten largest. The V end was cut by 1 base, the J end by 1 base, with 10 bases between. Germline V lookup: CDR1 SGHDN, CDR2 FVKESK. The CDR3 covers 15 residues. This chain connects TRBV14 to TRBJ2-5; D not certain. What was sequenced was PBMCs. This TCR was sampled from a woman between 40 and 50 years old in good health. Some clones in this sample may be carry-over from other donors' samples. Here the CDR3 reads CASSQGMPIQETQYF. The CDR3 coding sequence is TGTGCCAGCAGCCAAGGGATGCCGATCCAAGAGACCCAGTACTTC. The full variable domain, completed using reference TRBV14 and TRBJ2-5, is EAGVTQFPSHSVIEKGQTVTLRCDPISGHDNLYWYRRVMGKEIKFLLHFVKESKQDESGMPNNRFLAERTGGTYSTLKVQPAELEDSGVYFCASSQGMPIQETQYFGPGTRLLVL.